A selection of T cell receptor beta chains follows, all from one sample in a study of control samples from healthy donors and cancer patients. Only in-frame clones appear in the TCRdb table, and some are missing; sequencing was by immunoSEQ multiplex PCR. The repertoire includes some 95,000 clones, 92% of them detected once, and around 3% sits in the top ten. The material sequenced was blood. These receptors all stem from a human donor in good health. The donor label of this sample is uncertain. The CDR3 runs from the conserved cysteine through the conserved F or W. A D gene is named only where the DNA matches it firmly. Only part of the rows carry a size: once, few, many, or a class if the clone is expanded.

cdr3_aa cdr3_nt clone_size cdr3_length d_call j_call v_call
CASSIGTAYSGNTIYF TGTGCCAGTAGTATCGGGACAGCGTATTCTGGAAACACCATATATTTT once 16 TRBD1 TRBJ1-3 TRBV19
CASRGGNTIYF TGTGCCAGCAGGGGAGGAAACACCATATATTTT once 11 NA TRBJ1-3 TRBV6-5
CASSLEGRWHEKLFF TGTGCCAGCAGCTTAGAGGGAAGGTGGCACGAAAAACTGTTTTTT NA 15 NA TRBJ1-4 TRBV7-8
CSASPWQGPSTF TGCAGTGCTAGTCCCTGGCAGGGACCCTCCACCTTC NA 12 NA TRBJ1-2 TRBV20-1
CASSPAGGNTDTQYF TGTGCCAGCAGCCCGGCGGGGGGAAACACAGATACGCAGTATTTT NA 15 TRBD2 TRBJ2-3 TRBV5-4
CASSFRNPEAFF TGTGCCAGCAGCTTCAGGAATCCTGAAGCTTTCTTT NA 12 NA TRBJ1-1 TRBV7-9
CASSQGLAGPTGELFF TGCGCCAGCAGCCAGGGACTAGCGGGGCCAACCGGGGAGCTGTTTTTT NA 16 TRBD2 TRBJ2-2 TRBV5-1
CASSQLGEGTGELFF TGCGCCAGCAGCCAACTAGGGGAAGGCACCGGGGAGCTGTTTTTT NA 15 NA TRBJ2-2 TRBV5-1
CASSPGQDNQPQHF TGTGCCAGTAGTCCAGGACAGGACAATCAGCCCCAGCATTTT NA 14 TRBD1 TRBJ1-5 TRBV19
CASSLILAGGYEQYF TGTGCCAGCAGCCTCATCCTAGCGGGGGGTTACGAGCAGTACTTC NA 15 TRBD2 TRBJ2-7 TRBV3-1/TRBV3-2
CASSQSTGGAYGYTF TGTGCCAGCAGCCAATCGACAGGGGGCGCGTATGGCTACACCTTC NA 15 TRBD1 TRBJ1-2 TRBV3-1/TRBV3-2
CSAIFQSEAFF TGCAGTGCTATATTTCAGAGTGAAGCTTTCTTT NA 11 NA TRBJ1-1 TRBV20-1
CASSWDSNQPQHF TGTGCCAGCAGTTGGGACAGCAATCAGCCCCAGCATTTT NA 13 NA TRBJ1-5 TRBV6-5
CASSLANTEAFF TGTGCCAGCAGCTTGGCGAACACTGAAGCTTTCTTT NA 12 NA TRBJ1-1 TRBV5-4
CASSKGQRENIQYF TGTGCCAGCAGCAAGGGACAGAGAGAAAACATTCAGTACTTC NA 14 TRBD1 TRBJ2-4 TRBV5-6
CASSIVARDRGRQPQHF TGTGCCAGTAGTATAGTGGCCAGGGACAGGGGCCGGCAGCCCCAGCATTTT NA 17 TRBD1 TRBJ1-5 TRBV19
CASSGTGNYGYTF TGTGCCAGCAGTGGGACAGGGAACTATGGCTACACCTTC NA 13 TRBD1 TRBJ1-2 TRBV2
CASSLGNYGYTF TGTGCCAGCAGTTTAGGGAACTATGGCTACACCTTC once 12 NA TRBJ1-2 TRBV12-3/TRBV12-4
CASSRRLAGGTDTQYF TGTGCCAGCAGCCGTAGACTAGCGGGGGGCACAGATACGCAGTATTTT NA 16 TRBD2 TRBJ2-3 TRBV3-1/TRBV3-2
CASSPQTPDSAVWPQHF TGTGCCAGCAGTCCTCAGACCCCTGACAGCGCTGTATGGCCCCAGCATTTT NA 17 NA TRBJ1-5 TRBV6-6
CASATGSATNEKLFF TGTGCCAGTGCGACAGGCTCAGCAACTAATGAAAAACTGTTTTTT NA 15 NA TRBJ1-4 TRBV6-5
CASSLRTGLSQYF TGTGCCAGCAGTCTAAGGACAGGTCTTTCGCAGTATTTT NA 13 TRBD1 TRBJ2-3 TRBV6-2/TRBV6-3
CASSYSELTYGYTF TGTGCCAGCAGCTACTCGGAGTTAACCTATGGCTACACCTTC NA 14 NA TRBJ1-2 TRBV11-2
CASSQSSGGAREQYF TGTGCCAGCAGCCAATCCAGCGGAGGGGCGCGAGAGCAGTACTTC few 15 NA TRBJ2-7 TRBV3-1/TRBV3-2